Each of the 14 T cell receptor beta chains below was sequenced from the same sample in a study of blood T cell repertoires in COVID-19. Sequenced by immunoSEQ multiplex PCR; TCRdb stores in-frame clones only, minus some. The table has over 95,000 clones, over 70% seen once. Sequenced input: peripheral blood. The receptors derive from a man aged 45 to 65 with acute or convalescent COVID-19.

The table lists this clone with a few counts. V and J are TRBV5-4 and TRBJ1-6, with D perhaps matching TRBD1 (6 bases). Trimming removed 4 bases at V and 8 bases at J, with 16 bases between. In germline, CDR1 is SGHNT, CDR2 YYREEE (reference sequence). The CDR3 is 15 amino acids. Written as DNA, the CDR3 is TGTGCCAGCAGCCTTGGACAGCTCACGTATTCACCCCTCCACTTT. Translating it yields CASSLGQLTYSPLHF.

CDR3 residues: CASSRDRGTGELFF. The CDR3 DNA follows: TGTGCCAGCAGTCGGGACAGGGGAACCGGGGAGCTGTTTTTT. The chain is built from TRBV6-2 or TRBV6-3 and TRBJ2-2; 10 bases line up with TRBD1. The CDR3 length is 14 residues. The germline CDR1 and CDR2 sequences are MNHEY and SVGEGT. The junction had 2 bases not matched to a gene; V was cut back by 5 bases and J by 5 bases.

This chain's CDR3 is CASSRGQGAIQETQYF. The CDR3, as DNA: TGTGCCAGCAGCCGAGGACAGGGGGCCATACAAGAGACCCAGTACTTC. This chain links TRBV5-6 with TRBJ2-5; 11 positions match TRBD1. Trimming cost V 4 bases and J 2 bases; bases outside gene matches: 7. The CDR3 runs 16 residues. Germline V gives CDR1 SGHDT, CDR2 YYEEEE.

CDR3 sequence (DNA): TGTGCCAGTACCCAGGGACAGGTCTTAGGTGAAAAACTGTTTTTT. Translated, it gives CASTQGQVLGEKLFF. The chain employs TRBV19 and TRBJ1-4, with 8 bases fitting TRBD1. V was clipped by 7 bases and J by 7 bases; unmatched bases: 11. Germline CDR1 LNHDA, CDR2 SQIVND (reference sequence). The CDR3 runs 15 residues.

The chain links TRBV19 to TRBJ2-7, with 9 nucleotides matching TRBD1. V shed 10 bases, J shed 0 bases, and the junction held 7 bases outside the gene matches. Germline V lookup: CDR1 LNHDA, CDR2 SQIVND (reference sequence). CDR3 size: 14 residues. In nucleotides, the CDR3 is TGTGCCATAGAGACAGGGGGAAGCTCCTACGAGCAGTACGTC. This encodes CAIETGGSSYEQYV.

The gene calls are TRBV4-1 and TRBJ1-4, with D unresolved. Germline loops: CDR1 MGHRA, CDR2 YSYEKL. The CDR3 sequence is 13 residues long. V lost 3 bases and J lost 4, with 6 bases in between. CDR3 DNA: TGCGCCAGCAGCCAGCTCAGTAATGAAAAACTGTTTTTT. Its protein is CASSQLSNEKLFF.

This clone has just one count. The DNA for the CDR3 is TGTGCCTGGAACATTAAGGGGGCGCGGGAGACCCAGTACTTC. Amino acid sequence: CAWNIKGARETQYF. The chain employs TRBV30 and TRBJ2-5; 7 bases line up with TRBD1. This CDR3 region has 14 residues. V lost 4 bases and J lost 5; bases outside the gene matches: 10. Germline V CDR1 and CDR2: GTSNPN, SVGIG (reference sequence).

V and J are TRBV24-1 and TRBJ1-2, with D possibly matching TRBD1 (5 bases). The CDR3 is made up of 12 amino acids. CDR1 is KGHDR, CDR2 SFDVKD, per germline. V was cut by 5 bases and J by 6 bases, with 9 bases left in between. The CDR3 spells CATSAGSDGYTF. CDR3 DNA: TGTGCCACCAGTGCAGGGTCCGATGGCTACACCTTC.

This clone was counted between two and nine times. The rearrangement uses TRBV30 and TRBJ2-3; D unclear. V lost 2 bases and J 1 base, leaving 7 bases between the germline ends. The germline gives CDR1 GTSNPN, CDR2 SVGIG (reference sequence). CDR3 length equals 13 residues. The CDR3 region has the DNA TGTGCCTGGAGTATCAAGCGCACAGATACGCAGTATTTT. Translation gives CAWSIKRTDTQYF.

In its sample, this clone was seen a few times. V and J are TRBV11-2 and TRBJ1-2; TRBD1 might be the D (5 bases). This CDR3 spans 14 amino acids. The V gene's germline CDR1 is SGHAT and CDR2 FQNNGV. V was shortened by 1 base and J by 3 bases, with 9 bases between the two germline ends. The CDR3 bases are TGTGCCAGCAGCTTAGGGGGGGAATACTATGGCTACACCTTC. Protein: CASSLGGEYYGYTF.

This chain connects TRBV29-1 to TRBJ2-3; a possible D gene is TRBD1 (6 bases). This CDR3 comprises 15 residues. From germline, CDR1 is SQVTM and CDR2 ANQGSEA. Trimming shortened V by 3 bases and J by 8 bases, and 21 bases separated the two germline ends. As DNA, the CDR3 is TGCAGCGTTGATCAGGGGCGTCTAGTTACGGGTACGCAGTATTTT. It specifies CSVDQGRLVTGTQYF.

There are a few counts of this clone. This chain uses TRBV15 with TRBJ1-2; TRBD1 matches 9 bases. The CDR3 contains 15 residues. Germline CDR1 and CDR2: LNHNV and YYDKDF (reference sequence). V shed 1 base and J 6 bases; nucleotides not matched to a gene: 6. The CDR3 DNA reads TGTGCCACCAGCAGAGGGTCACAGGGGGCGGATGGCTACACCTTC. It is translated as CATSRGSQGADGYTF.

V usage is TRBV5-1 and J usage is TRBJ1-4; tentative D call: TRBD1 (6 bases). The CDR3 loop spans 14 amino acids. Germline values: CDR1 SGHRS, CDR2 YFSETQ. Between the trimmed V and J ends, which lost 4 bases and 2 bases, there was a span of 9 bases. CDR3 in amino acids: CASSGGQTNEKLFF. CDR3 coding DNA: TGCGCCAGCAGCGGCGGACAGACTAATGAAAAACTGTTTTTT.

The V call is TRBV3-1 (or the pseudogene TRBV3-2), the J call TRBJ1-4, with 9 bases identical to TRBD1. Trimming removed 4 bases from V and 11 bases from J; junction bases left unmatched: 14. The CDR3 totals 16 residues. CDR1 and CDR2 (germline): LGHDT, YNNKEL (reference sequence). In DNA form, the CDR3 reads TGTGCCAGCAGCCTTGGACAGGGGAGAGTTTCTGGGAAACTGTTTTTT. It yields the protein CASSLGQGRVSGKLFF.